The TCR beta chain under discussion was sequenced for a study of OX40 agonist ivuxolimab in advanced cancers. Study-wide context: All patients had ivuxolimab intravenously every 2 weeks at 0.01 to 10 mg/kg. The dose-escalation group included hepatocellular carcinoma, melanoma, renal cell carcinoma and head and neck cancer. Whole-study findings and limits: Some of the nonresponding patients also showed low levels of normalized T-cell clonal expansion. The specificity for antigen of the expanded peripheral T cells was not determined.

On this clone itself: Antigen specificity is unknown.

The table came from immunoSEQ multiplex PCR; TCRdb's copy has only in-frame clones and leaves some out. In the table there are tens of thousands of clones, 75% to 90% of which are singletons. The CDR3 covers 14 residues. Trimming cost V 5 bases and J 4 bases; bases outside gene matches: 7. CDR1 and CDR2 (germline): SGHVS, FNYEAQ. The receptor was isolated from an adult with an advanced solid tumor such as melanoma, head and neck, liver or kidney cancer. The sample here was CD4+ or CD8+ T cells sorted from blood, taken in a trial of the OX40 agonist ivuxolimab. This chain connects TRBV7-6 to TRBJ2-5, with 7 bases fitting TRBD2. The chain's CDR3 is CASSRPGGGETQYF. CDR3 nucleotide sequence: TGTGCCAGCAGCCGGCCGGGGGGTGGAGAGACCCAGTACTTC.